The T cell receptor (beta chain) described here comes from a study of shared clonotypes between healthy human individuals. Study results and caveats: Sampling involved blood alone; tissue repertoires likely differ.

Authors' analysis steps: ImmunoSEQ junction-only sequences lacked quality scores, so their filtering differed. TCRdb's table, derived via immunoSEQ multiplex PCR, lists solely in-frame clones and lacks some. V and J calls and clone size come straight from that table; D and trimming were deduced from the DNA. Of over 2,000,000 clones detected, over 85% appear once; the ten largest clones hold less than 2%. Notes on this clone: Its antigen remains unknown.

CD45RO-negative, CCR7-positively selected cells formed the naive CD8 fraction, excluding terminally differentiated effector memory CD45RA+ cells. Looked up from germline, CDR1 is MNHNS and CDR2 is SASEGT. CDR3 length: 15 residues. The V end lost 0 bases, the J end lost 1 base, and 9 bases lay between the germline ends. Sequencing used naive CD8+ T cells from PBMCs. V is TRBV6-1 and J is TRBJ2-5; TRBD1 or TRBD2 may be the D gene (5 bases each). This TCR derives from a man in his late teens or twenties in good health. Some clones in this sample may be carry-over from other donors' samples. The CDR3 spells CASSEAWDGQETQYF. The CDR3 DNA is TGTGCCAGCAGTGAAGCGTGGGACGGCCAAGAGACCCAGTACTTC.